This TCR beta chain was obtained from a study of PD-1 blockade in classical Hodgkin lymphoma. Study results and limitations: Prior to therapy, complete responders displayed diversity much like that of newly diagnosed patients.

Profiled with immunoSEQ multiplex PCR; TCRdb holds only in-frame clones, not every one. The sample lists around 45,000 clones, approximately 70% seen once, with approximately 2.9% in the top ten. This clone has more than one count but fewer than ten. What it binds is unknown. Relapse was seen in all patients after autologous stem cell transplantation, and brentuximab vedotin exposure was variable. The CDR3 is 13 residues long. The V end lost 8 bases, the J end lost 5 bases, and 15 bases lay between the germline ends. Germline CDR1 MGHDK, CDR2 SYGVNS. The genes are TRBV25-1 and TRBJ2-5; no clear D gene. This TCR came from a human donor with classical Hodgkin lymphoma. This specimen consisted of peripheral blood mononuclear cells (PBMCs), obtained before the second cycle of nivolumab. For the CDR3, the DNA is TGTGCCAGCGAAAAATCCGGATGGGAGACCCAGTACTTC. Its protein product is CASEKSGWETQYF.